This record covers a single T cell receptor beta chain. As yet, its antigen is unknown. The sample contains more than one DNA sequence encoding this CDR3. This specimen comes from a study of shared clonotypes between healthy human individuals. Points from the study as a whole: Sequencing depth was predicted to influence how clonotypes are shared among donors. Inspection by rarefaction showed sorted-subset sequencing to be incomplete despite large depth. For naive CD4 cells, 5% to 6.5% of clonotypes were shared across a few donors. Relative to their counterparts shared across all four donors, non-shared clonotypes exhibited diminished generation probabilities.

Generated by immunoSEQ multiplex PCR, the TCRdb table keeps only in-frame clones and is missing some. This repertoire shows over a million clones, roughly 74% found once; its top ten account for approximately 0.56%. The germline V gene encodes CDR1 SNHLY and CDR2 FYNNEI. The CDR3 consists of 13 residues. V was cut by 7 bases and J by 0 bases, with 9 bases left in between. The V and J genes are TRBV2 and TRBJ1-1; TRBD1 might be the D (5 bases). The sample comprised memory CD4+ T cells from PBMCs. Regarding subset: CD45RA-negative fraction. This TCR came from a man between 18 and 35 years old in good health. Some clones in this sample may be carry-over from other donors' samples. This chain's CDR3 is CASTRGVNTEAFF. The DNA for the CDR3 is TGTGCCAGCACCCGGGGGGTGAACACTGAAGCTTTCTTT.